Below are 27 T cell receptor beta chains sequenced from a single sample in a study of blood T cell repertoires in COVID-19 (TCRdb year 2020). The library was made by the immunoSEQ multiplex PCR assay. The table was pulled from immuneACCESS by TCRdb, which kept in-frame rearrangements only. Such tables lose some clones; where checked, under half of the loss comes from unresolved V genes, and the rest has no known cause. Counted in this sample were approximately 40,000 clones; about 91% of them appeared once. 4.5% to 7% of the sample is in the top ten clones. Source material: peripheral blood. Receptor source: an elderly woman with acute or convalescent COVID-19.

The rearrangement links TRBV7-9 to TRBJ1-4, with a weak D call TRBD1 (5 bases). V was clipped by 5 bases and J by 5 bases, with 15 bases between them. The CDR3 is made up of 15 amino acids. The germline V gene has CDR1 SEHNR and CDR2 FQNEAQ (reference sequence). CDR3 nucleotide sequence: TGTGCCAGCAGCACCCTGGGGGGTATCAATGAAAAACTGTTTTTT. It translates to CASSTLGGINEKLFF.

The V and J genes are TRBV18 and TRBJ1-5; 8 bases line up with TRBD1. V was clipped by 4 bases and J by 0 bases; unmatched bases: 5. CDR1 KGHSH and CDR2 LQKENI come from the germline V gene. This CDR3 comprises 16 residues. In DNA form, the CDR3 reads TGTGCCAGCTCACACGACAGGGGCGTTAGCAATCAGCCCCAGCATTTT. As protein: CASSHDRGVSNQPQHF.

This clone appeared a single time. The V gene is TRBV30, the J gene TRBJ2-1, with D maybe TRBD1 (6 bases). The CDR3 consists of 12 residues. Per the germline V gene, CDR1 is GTSNPN and CDR2 is SVGIG (reference sequence). V was pared by 3 bases and J by 8 bases, with 11 bases between. The CDR3 protein is CAWSAQGYEQFF. The CDR3 nucleotides read TGTGCCTGGAGCGCACAGGGCTATGAGCAGTTCTTC.

J is TRBJ1-1 and V is TRBV2; perhaps TRBD1 as D (6 bases). The length of the CDR3 is 14 residues. Trimming removed 4 bases at V and 0 bases at J, with 9 bases between. Germline CDR1 and CDR2: SNHLY and FYNNEI. CDR3 sequence (DNA): TGTGCCAGCAGTGTTCAGGGGATGAACACTGAAGCTTTCTTT. It encodes CASSVQGMNTEAFF.

The chain couples TRBV18 to TRBJ2-5; TRBD1 matches at 10 bases. CDR1 and CDR2 from the germline V gene are KGHSH and LQKENI. CDR3 length: 14 residues. V was pared by 2 bases and J by 3 bases, with 0 bases of the junction left unmatched. The CDR3 DNA reads TGTGCCAGCTCACCAGGGACAGGGGAAGAGACCCAGTACTTC. This gives the protein CASSPGTGEETQYF.

The chain joins TRBV5-6 to TRBJ1-2, with 7 bases fitting TRBD1. The germline V gene has CDR1 SGHDT and CDR2 YYEEEE. CDR3 size: 13 residues. V was pared by 0 bases and J by 14 bases, with 10 bases of the junction left unmatched. CDR3 nucleotides: TGTGCCAGCAGCTTGGGAAGGACAGGCCGAGGAACCTTC. Its protein product is CASSLGRTGRGTF.

The chain has TRBV5-6 and TRBJ1-3, with D maybe TRBD1 (6 bases). V gave up 0 bases and J gave up 5 bases, with 12 bases separating them. The CDR3 contains 15 residues. The germline V gene encodes CDR1 SGHDT and CDR2 YYEEEE. Here the CDR3 reads CASSLGTANRNTIYF. CDR3 nucleotide sequence: TGTGCCAGCAGCTTGGGGACAGCTAATCGAAACACCATATATTTT.

The J gene is TRBJ2-7, the V gene TRBV9, with D possibly matching TRBD2 (5 bases). The V end lost 0 bases, the J end lost 3 bases, and 13 bases lay between the germline ends. CDR3 size: 15 residues. Per germline, CDR1 SGDLS and CDR2 YYNGEE. In nucleotides, the CDR3 is TGTGCCAGCAGCGTAGGTCCGAGCGGTCTCTACGAGCAGTACTTC. It is translated as CASSVGPSGLYEQYF.

This rearrangement joins TRBV10-3 to TRBJ2-1; 9 bases are shared with TRBD2. There are 15 residues in the CDR3. Germline CDR1 reads ENHRY; CDR2 reads SYGVKD. Trimming removed 2 bases from V and 7 bases from J; junction bases left unmatched: 6. CDR3 loop: CAISEAAGGQNEQFF. The DNA of the CDR3 is TGTGCCATCAGTGAGGCGGCGGGGGGGCAGAATGAGCAGTTCTTC.

This chain connects TRBV14 to TRBJ1-2; possible D gene TRBD1, 6 bases. The CDR3 consists of 16 residues. V lost 2 bases and J 3 bases, leaving 16 bases between the germline ends. CDR1 is SGHDN and CDR2 is FVKESK in the germline V gene. CDR3: CASSQNLGRGDYGYTF. DNA for the CDR3: TGTGCCAGCAGCCAAAACCTCGGCAGGGGCGACTATGGCTACACCTTC. Full variable domain (remainder filled in from reference TRBV14 and TRBJ1-2): EAGVTQFPSHSVIEKGQTVTLRCDPISGHDNLYWYRRVMGKEIKFLLHFVKESKQDESGMPNNRFLAERTGGTYSTLKVQPAELEDSGVYFCASSQNLGRGDYGYTFGSGTRLTVV.

The chain links TRBV29-1 to TRBJ2-3; D unclear. The CDR3 consists of 12 residues. V shed 0 bases and J shed 4 bases, with 5 bases lying between them. In germline, CDR1 is SQVTM, CDR2 ANQGSEA. The CDR3 nucleotides are TGCAGCGTTGAAGATCCGGCAGATACGCAGTATTTT. Residues: CSVEDPADTQYF.

V usage is TRBV19 and J usage is TRBJ2-3; 7 positions agree with TRBD2. After removal of 6 bases from V and 1 base from J, the junction contained 4 bases not matched to a gene. CDR1 is LNHDA, CDR2 SQIVND, per germline (reference sequence). CDR3 size: 14 residues. CDR3 residues: CASRDSGRTDTQYF. DNA of the CDR3: TGTGCCAGTAGAGATAGCGGGCGCACAGATACGCAGTATTTT.

This chain connects TRBV6-5 to TRBJ1-6; the D gene is possibly TRBD1 (5 bases). Trimming took 3 bases from V and 6 from J, leaving 12 bases between them. This CDR3 is built from 15 residues. Germline V gene lookup returns CDR1 MNHEY and CDR2 SVGAGI. The CDR3 DNA reads as TGTGCCAGCAGTTATGACAGCTGGTTTAATTCACCCCTCCACTTT. Amino acid sequence: CASSYDSWFNSPLHF.

The chain recombines TRBV5-1 with TRBJ2-3; 9 bases match TRBD2. The CDR3 extends over 18 amino acids. Trimming at V came to 1 base and at J to 0 bases, leaving 9 bases not matched to a gene. Per germline, CDR1 SGHRS and CDR2 YFSETQ. CDR3 DNA: TGCGCCAGCAGCTTGTTCGCGGGGGGGAGAGAGAGCACAGATACGCAGTATTTT. Protein: CASSLFAGGRESTDTQYF.

This sequence joins TRBV6-6 and TRBJ1-5; D possibly corresponds to TRBD1 (6 bases). V was pared by 7 bases and J by 4 bases, with 17 bases between. The germline gives CDR1 MNHNY, CDR2 SVGAGI (reference sequence). The CDR3 has 15 amino acids. CDR3 amino acids: CASTPPGRGNQPQHF. For the CDR3, the DNA is TGTGCCAGCACCCCCCCCGGCAGGGGTAATCAGCCCCAGCATTTT.

The sample holds a few counts of this clone. This chain links TRBV11-1 with TRBJ1-2; TRBD1 agrees at 9 bases. J gave up 8 bases and V 4 bases, and 11 bases lay outside the gene matches. This CDR3 has 15 amino acids. Germline V gene lookup returns CDR1 SGHAT and CDR2 FQDESV (reference sequence). CDR3 residues: CASSSGTGRFGGYTF. CDR3 nucleotides: TGTGCCAGCAGCTCCGGGACAGGGCGCTTCGGGGGCTACACCTTC.

J is TRBJ1-1 and V is TRBV19; 7 bases fit TRBD1. J lost 0 bases, V lost 5 bases, and 6 bases had no gene match. CDR3 length: 15 amino acids. Looked up from germline, CDR1 is LNHDA and CDR2 is SQIVND (reference sequence). The CDR3 region has the DNA TGTGCCAGTAGTCATGGGACAGTCATGAACACTGAAGCTTTCTTT. Amino acid sequence: CASSHGTVMNTEAFF.

The chain couples TRBV5-1 to TRBJ2-1; TRBD1 matches 10 bases. Trimming removed 6 bases from V and 8 bases from J; junction bases left unmatched: 8. CDR1 and CDR2 (germline): SGHRS, YFSETQ. This CDR3 spans 14 amino acids. CDR3 DNA sequence: TGCGCCAGCAACCGGGACAGGGGAGGCGATGAGCAGTTCTTC. Protein product: CASNRDRGGDEQFF.

J is TRBJ2-2 and V is TRBV15; no firm D call. This CDR3 has 16 amino acids. Trimming shortened V by 0 bases and J by 1 base, and 9 bases separated the two germline ends. CDR1 is LNHNV, CDR2 YYDKDF, per germline (reference sequence). The CDR3 DNA sequence: TGTGCCACCAGCAGAGATCAACTCCAGAACACCGGGGAGCTGTTTTTT. It encodes CATSRDQLQNTGELFF.

The genes are TRBV6-1 and TRBJ1-2; D perhaps matches TRBD1 (5 bases). The V end lost 3 bases, the J end lost 4 bases, and 12 bases lay between the germline ends. This CDR3 spans 14 amino acids. Germline lookup yields CDR1 MNHNS and CDR2 SASEGT. The CDR3 loop is CASSEVGQGYGYTF. In DNA, the CDR3 is TGTGCCAGCAGTGAGGTGGGGCAGGGCTATGGCTACACCTTC.

V is TRBV6-5 and J is TRBJ1-1; D perhaps matches TRBD1 (6 bases). The CDR3 totals 15 residues. Germline CDR1 is MNHEY and CDR2 is SVGAGI. Trimming stripped 1 base from V and 0 bases from J, with 9 bases between. This chain's CDR3 is CASSYWTDLNTEAFF. As DNA, the CDR3 is TGTGCCAGCAGTTACTGGACAGACTTGAACACTGAAGCTTTCTTT.

The chain links TRBV6-2 or TRBV6-3 to TRBJ2-7, with 7 nucleotides matching TRBD1. This CDR3 spans 16 amino acids. Trimming removed 2 bases from V and 6 bases from J; junction bases left unmatched: 13. Per the germline V gene, CDR1 is MNHEY and CDR2 is SVGEGT. The CDR3, as DNA: TGTGCCAGCAGTTACAGGGGCGGCAGGGGGACGGGCGAGCAGTACTTC. Translating it yields CASSYRGGRGTGEQYF.

A single count supports this clone. The chain uses TRBV24-1 and TRBJ1-2, with TRBD1 matching 9 bases. Trimming removed 11 bases from V and 4 bases from J; junction bases left unmatched: 13. The CDR3 has 15 residues. CDR1 and CDR2 (germline): KGHDR, SFDVKD. The CDR3 DNA reads TGTGCCAACCCGGGACAGGGTTCTACCAGCTATGGCTACACCTTC. Encoded protein: CANPGQGSTSYGYTF.

In its sample, this clone was seen once. The rearrangement joins TRBV27 to TRBJ2-7, with TRBD1 matching over 8 bases. This CDR3 region has 14 residues. The germline CDR1 and CDR2 sequences are MNHEY and SMNVEV (reference sequence). The CDR3: CATRTGPPSYEQYF. CDR3 DNA sequence: TGTGCTACAAGGACAGGGCCCCCCTCCTACGAGCAGTACTTC.

This CDR3 reads CASSFSGTEQFF. CDR3 in DNA: TGTGCCAGCAGCTTTAGCGGGACTGAGCAGTTCTTC. V and J are TRBV7-9 and TRBJ2-1; 8 bases fit TRBD2. The CDR3 spans 12 residues. CDR1 and CDR2 from the germline V gene are SEHNR and FQNEAQ (reference sequence). V lost 3 bases and J lost 9; bases outside the gene matches: 1.

The CDR3 DNA follows: TGTGCCAGCAGTTCAAGCCTAGTGACCCTCCACTTT. This codes for CASSSSLVTLHF. The chain uses TRBV12-3 or TRBV12-4 and TRBJ1-6; D call uncertain. Between the trimmed V and J ends, which lost 4 bases and 14 bases, there was a span of 12 bases. The CDR3 consists of 12 residues.

The chain links TRBV3-1 (or the pseudogene TRBV3-2) to TRBJ2-1; a weak D match, TRBD2 (7 bases). Germline CDR1 reads LGHDT; CDR2 reads YNNKEL (reference sequence). With 2 bases removed from V and 6 bases from J, the gap between germline ends came to 17 bases. The CDR3 spans 16 residues. DNA for the CDR3: TGTGCCAGCAGCCAATTTCTCGCGGGGGCCAGCAATGAGCAGTTCTTC. It translates to CASSQFLAGASNEQFF.